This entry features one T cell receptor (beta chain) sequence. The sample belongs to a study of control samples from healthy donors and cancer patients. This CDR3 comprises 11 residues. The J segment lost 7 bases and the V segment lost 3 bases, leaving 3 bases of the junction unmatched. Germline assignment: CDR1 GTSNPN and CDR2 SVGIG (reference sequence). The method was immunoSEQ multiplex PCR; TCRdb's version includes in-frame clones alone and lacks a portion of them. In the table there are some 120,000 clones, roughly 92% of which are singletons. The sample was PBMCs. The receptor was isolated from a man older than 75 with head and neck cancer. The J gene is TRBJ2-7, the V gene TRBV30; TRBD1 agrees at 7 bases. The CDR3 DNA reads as TGTGCCTGGAGAGCCAGGGGGGAGCAGTACTTC. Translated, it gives CAWRARGEQYF.